The clone carrying this TCR beta chain was seen many times. This sample stems from a study of T cells in Graves' hyperthyroidism and ophthalmopathy. RNA transcripts yielded amplified TCR beta CDR3 regions. First-round RT-PCR of the TCR CDR3 relied on the HTBI primer set. MiXCR, run by TCRdb on the multiplex PCR reads, gives a single entry per CDR3 protein. The table shows 270,000 or so distinct CDR3 sequences, with less than 30% occurring only once. The CDR3 has 13 amino acids. Per germline, CDR1 DFQATT and CDR2 SNEGSKA (reference sequence). V lost 7 bases and J lost 6; bases outside the gene matches: 5.

The material sequenced was blood. The origin of this receptor is a man between 40 and 49 years old with Graves' hyperthyroidism that later progressed to Graves' ophthalmopathy. The rearrangement uses TRBV20-1 and TRBJ2-2, with 10 bases fitting TRBD1. Written as DNA, the CDR3 is TGCAGTGTGGGACAGGGGAGTCCCGGGGAGCTGTTTTTT. Its protein is CSVGQGSPGELFF.